This TCR beta chain came from a study of PD-1 blockade in classical Hodgkin lymphoma. General study points: Compared with baseline, CD4+ but not CD8+ TCR diversity had risen significantly by C4D1.

Comments on this clone: The antigen remains unidentified.

CDR1 is SGHVS and CDR2 is FNYEAQ in the germline V gene. This CDR3 is 14 amino acids long. Trimming took off 0 bases at V and 6 bases at J, with 9 bases between the two ends. Profiled with immunoSEQ multiplex PCR; TCRdb holds only in-frame clones, not every one. Seen here are approximately 90,000 clones, about nine tenths observed once, and the top ten hold about 2.7%. Every patient experienced relapse after autologous stem cell transplantation, and brentuximab vedotin exposure varied. The receptor's source is a human donor with classical Hodgkin lymphoma. The genes are TRBV7-6 and TRBJ2-1; perhaps TRBD2 as D (5 bases). Sequences were derived from peripheral blood mononuclear cells (PBMCs), sampled before the second cycle of nivolumab. The CDR3 nucleotides read TGTGCCAGCAGCTTAGCGTCAGCGGCCAATGAGCAGTTCTTC. This sequence encodes CASSLASAANEQFF.